The 3 T cell receptor beta chains below all came from one sample that was sequenced in a study of cytomegalovirus exposure and HLA in healthy donors listed by TCRdb under 2017. Library method: the immunoSEQ multiplex PCR assay. For the multiplex PCR, a mixture combining 60 forward primers for TCR Vbeta segments and 13 reverse primers for TCR Jbeta segments was used. Held by TCRdb, this immuneACCESS table contains in-frame sequences only and omits some clones. Under half of the omission traces to an unresolved V gene where checked; the cause of the rest is unknown. A total of more than 130,000 clones appear in this sample, roughly 79% of them only once. 2.5% to 3% of the sample rests with the top ten. The sequencing input was PBMCs. Receptors were obtained from a male donor in good health and CMV-seronegative.

In DNA form, the CDR3 reads TGTGCCAGCAGCTCTCCACTAGCGGAGGCGCAGTACTTC. This encodes CASSSPLAEAQYF. V gene TRBV5-6 combines with J gene TRBJ2-7; the match to TRBD2 covers 8 bases. Trimming cost V 3 bases and J 9 bases; bases outside gene matches: 8. Germline-derived CDR1 and CDR2 are SGHDT and YYEEEE. This CDR3 spans 13 amino acids. Based on the CDR3 plus reference TRBV5-6 and TRBJ2-7, the full variable domain is DAGVTQSPTHLIKTRGQQVTLRCSPKSGHDTVSWYQQALGQGPQFIFQYYEEEERQRGNFPDRFSGHQFPNYSSELNVNALLLGDSALYLCASSSPLAEAQYFGPGTRLTVT.

This clone was counted a single time. The chain carries TRBV2 and TRBJ2-1; 11 bases are shared with TRBD2. Germline V gives CDR1 SNHLY, CDR2 FYNNEI. CDR3 size: 15 residues. V trimming: 2 bases; J trimming: 8 bases; junction bases outside the gene matches: 5. The CDR3 sequence: CASSELAGGTDEQFF. In nucleotides, the CDR3 is TGTGCCAGCAGTGAACTAGCGGGAGGAACGGATGAGCAGTTCTTC.

This clone was seen only a few times. This rearrangement joins TRBV19 to TRBJ1-4, with a weak D call TRBD1 (6 bases). V lost 1 base, J lost 10 bases, and 16 bases lay in between. Germline CDR1 reads LNHDA; CDR2 reads SQIVND (reference sequence). This CDR3 is built from 15 residues. The CDR3 reads CASSIGTAYVGKLFF. Written as DNA, the CDR3 is TGTGCCAGTAGTATAGGGACAGCATATGTCGGAAAACTGTTTTTT.